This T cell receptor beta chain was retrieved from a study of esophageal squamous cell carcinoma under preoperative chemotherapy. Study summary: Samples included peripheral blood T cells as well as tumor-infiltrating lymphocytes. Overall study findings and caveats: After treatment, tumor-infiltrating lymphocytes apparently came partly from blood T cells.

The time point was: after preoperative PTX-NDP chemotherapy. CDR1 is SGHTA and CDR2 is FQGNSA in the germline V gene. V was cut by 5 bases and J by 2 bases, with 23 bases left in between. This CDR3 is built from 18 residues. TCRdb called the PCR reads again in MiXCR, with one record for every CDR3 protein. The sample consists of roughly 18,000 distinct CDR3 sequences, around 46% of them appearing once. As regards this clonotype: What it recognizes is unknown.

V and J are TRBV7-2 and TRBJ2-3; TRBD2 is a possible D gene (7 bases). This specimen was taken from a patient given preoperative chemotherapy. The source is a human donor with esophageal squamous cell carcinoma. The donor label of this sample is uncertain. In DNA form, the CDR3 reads TGTGCCAGCAGCCATCCTCCGGGGGCTAGCGGTTTCACAGATACGCAGTATTTT. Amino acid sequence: CASSHPPGASGFTDTQYF. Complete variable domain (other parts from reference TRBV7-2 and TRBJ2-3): GAGVSQSPSNKVTEKGKDVELRCDPISGHTALYWYRQSLGQGLEFLIYFQGNSAPDKSGLPSDRFSAERTGGSVSTLTIQRTQQEDSAVYLCASSHPPGASGFTDTQYFGPGTRLTVL.